Listed here is a single T cell receptor (beta chain). Its matching antigen is unknown. This sample was taken from a study of CD8+ T cells in alopecia areata. Study summary: Treated patients swallowed 5 to 10 mg of oral tofacitinib twice daily. Study-wide findings and caveats: In blood and scalp, many expanded lesional clones persisted during tofacitinib. One nonresponder leaves baseline CD8+ expansion's link to response uncertain.

The CDR3 extends over 15 amino acids. Looked up from germline, CDR1 is SGHTA and CDR2 is FQGNSA. J was trimmed by 2 bases and V by 3 bases; bases with no gene match: 5. Treatment specified: oral pan-JAK inhibitor, 5-10 mg twice daily. Extracted from the samples, RNA was reverse transcribed into cDNA to serve as the sequencing template. TCRdb's copy holds only in-frame clones and misses some; the assay was immunoSEQ multiplex PCR. This table holds 250,000 to 300,000 clones, nearly 60% found once. The source of this sequence is a human donor with alopecia areata. The source material was CD4+ T cells sorted from blood, sampled at week 24, from a patient treated with tofacitinib. V and J are TRBV7-2 and TRBJ1-1; 8 bases agree with TRBD1. The CDR3 reads CASSFRTGSNTEAFF. DNA for the CDR3: TGTGCCAGCAGCTTCCGGACAGGGTCTAACACTGAAGCTTTCTTT. Complete variable domain (other parts from reference TRBV7-2 and TRBJ1-1): GAGVSQSPSNKVTEKGKDVELRCDPISGHTALYWYRQSLGQGLEFLIYFQGNSAPDKSGLPSDRFSAERTGGSVSTLTIQRTQQEDSAVYLCASSFRTGSNTEAFFGQGTRLTVV.